This TCR beta chain derives from a study of molecular identifiers for immune sequencing clone quantification. Study-wide results and caveats: Sizes of clones that are highly expanded could be underestimated (if identical TCR molecules share a barcode).

The CDR3 spans 13 residues. Germline V gives CDR1 SGHVS, CDR2 FNYEAQ. Between the trimmed V and J ends, which lost 1 base and 4 bases, there was a span of 7 bases. The use of previously described methods and listed TCR primers produced the bulk TCR libraries. TCRdb redid the calling of the PCR reads with MiXCR, one entry per CDR3 protein. The sample records 60,000 to 65,000 distinct CDR3 sequences, about 19% being singletons. This clonotype came up many times. Its target is unknown. This chain uses TRBV7-6 with TRBJ1-1; the D is unclear. The receptor comes from a human donor in good health. Some libraries in this study had Jurkat cell RNA spiked in. Sequenced sample: naive CD8+ T cells from blood, with Jurkat cell RNA spiked in. The sample's subset: FACS-sorted CD8+CD4-CCR7+CD45RA+ naive T cells. CDR3 region: CASSLERGTEAFF. The CDR3 coding sequence is TGTGCCAGCAGCTTAGAGCGGGGCACTGAAGCTTTCTTT.